The present entry profiles one TCR beta chain with its context. This clonotype was seen a few times. Its binding antigen is unknown. Per-nucleotide qualities are absent, and no much larger clonotype sits a single base away. This specimen's treatment or condition label, per the study, means: in vitro stimulation with specific CMV peptide epitopes to enrich CMV-specific T cells. These data originate in a study of T cell repertoires in cytomegalovirus infection (dated by TCRdb to the late 2010s). In the study overall: Peptide stimulations targeted recently identified HLA-C-restricted CMV epitopes, whose presentation resists viral immunomodulation, together with well-studied HLA-B-restricted epitopes. Donor HLA type was relevant to the analysis, as public TCR beta signatures indicated carriage of CMV infection together with the matching HLA type.

The run used an Illumina HiSeq 1500. TCRdb reprocessing: public reads trimmed at Q25 with fastp, clones called with MiXCR, in-frame beta chains kept. Each record represents a unique CDR3 protein, reported with the most common genes and DNA among its rows. This sample holds about 890,000 distinct CDR3 sequences; around 31% were observed only once. Roughly 13% of the sample is in the top ten clones. Overall study outcomes, separate from this receptor: In both this cohort and an independent roughly 350-donor cohort, the cumulative frequency of public TCR beta family members distinguished carriers of CMV infection plus the relevant HLA type. The ex vivo response was dominated by HLA-C-restricted CMV-specific TCR beta clonotypes, and the single most frequent clonotype in two of eight donors was supplied by these HLA-C-restricted clonotypes.

V lost 0 bases and J lost 4 bases, and the count of bases not matched to a germline gene is 2. Looking up the germline V gene yields CDR1 MNHEY and CDR2 SVGAGI. The CDR3 starts with the cysteine, ends with the phenylalanine, and has 15 residues. Of all the DNA, just the CDR3 is kept, 45 bases in frame from base 1. The receptor was isolated from a human donor in good health (CMV status not recorded). Some clones in this sample may be carry-over from other donors' samples. Rearrangement joined TRBV6-5 to TRBJ2-4; 8 bases in the middle match TRBD2. Sequenced material: cultured CD8+ T cells from PBMCs, taken from culture after CMV antigen stimulation. In nucleotides, the sequence is TGTGCCAGCAGTTACTCTGGGACTAGGAAAAACATTCAGTACTTC. This gives the protein CASSYSGTRKNIQYF.